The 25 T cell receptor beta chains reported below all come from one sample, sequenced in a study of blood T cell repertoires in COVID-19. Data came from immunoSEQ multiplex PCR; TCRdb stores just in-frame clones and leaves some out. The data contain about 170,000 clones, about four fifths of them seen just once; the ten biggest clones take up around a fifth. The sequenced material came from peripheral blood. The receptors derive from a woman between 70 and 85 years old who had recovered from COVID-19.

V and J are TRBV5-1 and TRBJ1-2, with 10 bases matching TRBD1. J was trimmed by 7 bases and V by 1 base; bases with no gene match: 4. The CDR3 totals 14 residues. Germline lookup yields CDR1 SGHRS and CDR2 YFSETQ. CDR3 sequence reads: CASSLSGTGVGYTF. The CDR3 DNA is TGCGCCAGCAGCTTGTCCGGGACAGGGGTTGGCTACACCTTC.

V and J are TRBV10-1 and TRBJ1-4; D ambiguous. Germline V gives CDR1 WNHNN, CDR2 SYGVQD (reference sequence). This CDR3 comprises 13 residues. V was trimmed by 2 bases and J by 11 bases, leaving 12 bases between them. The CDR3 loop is CASSESRLEKLFF. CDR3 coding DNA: TGCGCCAGCAGTGAGAGCCGCCTTGAGAAACTGTTTTTT.

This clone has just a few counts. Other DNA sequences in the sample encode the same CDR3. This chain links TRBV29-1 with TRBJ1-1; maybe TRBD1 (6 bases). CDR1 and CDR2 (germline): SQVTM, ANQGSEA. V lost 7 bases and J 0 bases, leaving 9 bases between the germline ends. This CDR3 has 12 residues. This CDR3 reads CSAGQMNTEAFF. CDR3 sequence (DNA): TGCAGCGCCGGACAGATGAACACTGAAGCTTTCTTT.

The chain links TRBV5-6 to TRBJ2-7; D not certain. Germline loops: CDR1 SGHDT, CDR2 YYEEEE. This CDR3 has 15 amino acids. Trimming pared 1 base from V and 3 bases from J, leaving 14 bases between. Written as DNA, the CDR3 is TGTGCCAGCAGCTTGTCTCTACTCCCCGTCTACGAGCAGTACTTC. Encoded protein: CASSLSLLPVYEQYF.

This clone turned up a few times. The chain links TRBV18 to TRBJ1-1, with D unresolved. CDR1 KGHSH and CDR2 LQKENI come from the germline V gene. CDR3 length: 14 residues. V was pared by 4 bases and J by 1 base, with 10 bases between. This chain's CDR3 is CASSQGGRNTEAFF. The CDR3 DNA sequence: TGTGCCAGCTCACAGGGAGGCCGGAACACTGAAGCTTTCTTT.

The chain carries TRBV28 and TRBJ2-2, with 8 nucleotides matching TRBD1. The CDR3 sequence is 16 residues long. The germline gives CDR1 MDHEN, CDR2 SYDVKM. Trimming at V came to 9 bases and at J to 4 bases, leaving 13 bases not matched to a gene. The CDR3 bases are TGTGCCAGTAAGGGTGGACAGGGTGGGCGCACCGGGGAGCTGTTTTTT. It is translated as CASKGGQGGRTGELFF.

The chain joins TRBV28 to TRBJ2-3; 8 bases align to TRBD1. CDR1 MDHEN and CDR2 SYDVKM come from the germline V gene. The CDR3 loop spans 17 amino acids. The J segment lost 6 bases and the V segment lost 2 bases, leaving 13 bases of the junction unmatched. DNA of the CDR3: TGTGCCAGCAGTTTACCCAACACAGGGGGAGGTGTGGATACGCAGTATTTT. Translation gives CASSLPNTGGGVDTQYF.

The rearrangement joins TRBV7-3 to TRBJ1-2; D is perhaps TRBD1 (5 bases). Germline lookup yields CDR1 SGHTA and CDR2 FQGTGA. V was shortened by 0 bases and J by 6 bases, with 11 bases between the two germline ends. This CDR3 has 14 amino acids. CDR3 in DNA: TGTGCCAGCAGCTTAACGCCCAGGGCAGATGGCTACACCTTC. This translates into CASSLTPRADGYTF.

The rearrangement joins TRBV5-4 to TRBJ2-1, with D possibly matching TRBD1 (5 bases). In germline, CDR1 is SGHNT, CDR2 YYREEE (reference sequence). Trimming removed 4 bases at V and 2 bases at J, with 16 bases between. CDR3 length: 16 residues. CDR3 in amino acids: CASSPLGQATYNEQFF. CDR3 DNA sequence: TGTGCCAGCAGCCCCCTGGGGCAGGCAACCTACAATGAGCAGTTCTTC.

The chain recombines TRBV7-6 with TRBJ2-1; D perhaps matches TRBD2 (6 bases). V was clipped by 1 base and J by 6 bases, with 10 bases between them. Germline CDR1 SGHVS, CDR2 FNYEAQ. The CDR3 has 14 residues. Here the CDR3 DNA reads TGTGCCAGCAGCTTAGGGCTAGCGACCAATGAGCAGTTCTTC. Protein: CASSLGLATNEQFF.

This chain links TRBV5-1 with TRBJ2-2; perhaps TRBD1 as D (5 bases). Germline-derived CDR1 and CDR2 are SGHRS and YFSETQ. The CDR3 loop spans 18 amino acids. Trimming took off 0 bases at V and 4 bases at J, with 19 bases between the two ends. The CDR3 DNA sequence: TGCGCCAGCAGCTTGGGGGGTAATGGGGCTTGGATCACCGGGGAGCTGTTTTTT. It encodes CASSLGGNGAWITGELFF.

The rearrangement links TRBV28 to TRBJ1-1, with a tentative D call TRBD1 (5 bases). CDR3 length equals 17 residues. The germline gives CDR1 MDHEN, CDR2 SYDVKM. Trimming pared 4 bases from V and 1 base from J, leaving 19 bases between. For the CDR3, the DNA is TGTGCCAGCAGTTGGGCAGCGGAGGGGCACCGGAACACTGAAGCTTTCTTT. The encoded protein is CASSWAAEGHRNTEAFF.

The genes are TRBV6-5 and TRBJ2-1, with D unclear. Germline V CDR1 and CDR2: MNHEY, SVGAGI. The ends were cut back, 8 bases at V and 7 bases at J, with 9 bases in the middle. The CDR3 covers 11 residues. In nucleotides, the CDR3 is TGTGCCAGCTGGGCGTGGAATGAGCAGTTCTTC. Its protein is CASWAWNEQFF.

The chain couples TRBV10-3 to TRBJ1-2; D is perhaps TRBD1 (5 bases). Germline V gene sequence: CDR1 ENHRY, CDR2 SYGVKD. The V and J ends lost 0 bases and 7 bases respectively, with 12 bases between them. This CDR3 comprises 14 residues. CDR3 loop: CAISESSGTLGYTF. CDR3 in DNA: TGTGCCATCAGTGAGTCGAGCGGGACCCTTGGCTACACCTTC.

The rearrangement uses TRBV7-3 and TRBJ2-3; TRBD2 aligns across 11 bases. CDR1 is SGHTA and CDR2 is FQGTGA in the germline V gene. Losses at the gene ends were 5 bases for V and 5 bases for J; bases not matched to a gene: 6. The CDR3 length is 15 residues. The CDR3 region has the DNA TGTGCCAGCAGCAGTTTAGCGGGAGGGCGAGATACGCAGTATTTT. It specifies CASSSLAGGRDTQYF.

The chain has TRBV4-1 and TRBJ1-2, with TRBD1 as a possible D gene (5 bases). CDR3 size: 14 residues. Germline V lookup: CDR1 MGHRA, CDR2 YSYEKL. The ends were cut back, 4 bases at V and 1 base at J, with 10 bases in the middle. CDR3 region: CASSLLGGNYGYTF. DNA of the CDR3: TGCGCCAGCAGCCTCTTGGGGGGTAACTATGGCTACACCTTC.

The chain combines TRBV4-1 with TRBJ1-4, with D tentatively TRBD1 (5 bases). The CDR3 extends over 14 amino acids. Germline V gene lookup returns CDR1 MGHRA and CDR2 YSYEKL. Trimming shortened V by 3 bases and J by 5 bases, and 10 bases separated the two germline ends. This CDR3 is CASSHRTLNEKLFF. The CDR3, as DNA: TGCGCCAGCAGCCACCGGACACTCAATGAAAAACTGTTTTTT.

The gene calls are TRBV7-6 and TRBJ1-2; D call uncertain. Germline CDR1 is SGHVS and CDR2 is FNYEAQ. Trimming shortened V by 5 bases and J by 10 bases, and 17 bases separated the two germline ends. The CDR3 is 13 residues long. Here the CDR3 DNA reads TGTGCCAGCAGCCCCCGGACGGGATGGGACTACACCTTC. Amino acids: CASSPRTGWDYTF.

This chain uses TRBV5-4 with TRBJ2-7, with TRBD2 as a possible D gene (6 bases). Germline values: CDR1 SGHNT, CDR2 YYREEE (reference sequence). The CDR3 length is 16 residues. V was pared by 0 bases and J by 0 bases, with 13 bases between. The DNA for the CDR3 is TGTGCCAGCAGCTTGGGGGGGGTGATGGCCTCCTACGAGCAGTACTTC. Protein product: CASSLGGVMASYEQYF.

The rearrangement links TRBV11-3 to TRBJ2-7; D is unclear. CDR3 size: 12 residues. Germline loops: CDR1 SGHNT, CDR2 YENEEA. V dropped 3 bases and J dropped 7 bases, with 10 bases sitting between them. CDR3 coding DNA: TGTGCCAGCAGCTTCGACATTGGGGAGCAGTACTTC. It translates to CASSFDIGEQYF.

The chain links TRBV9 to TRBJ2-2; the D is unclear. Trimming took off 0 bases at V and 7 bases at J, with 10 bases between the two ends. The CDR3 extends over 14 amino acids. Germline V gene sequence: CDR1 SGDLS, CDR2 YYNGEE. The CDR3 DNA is TGTGCCAGCAGCGTAGGGCTAGATGGCGGGGAGCTGTTTTTT. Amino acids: CASSVGLDGGELFF.

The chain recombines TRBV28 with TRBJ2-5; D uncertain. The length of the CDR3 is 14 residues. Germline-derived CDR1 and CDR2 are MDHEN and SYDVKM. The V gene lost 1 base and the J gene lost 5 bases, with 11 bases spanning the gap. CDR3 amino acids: CASSLLGPIETQYF. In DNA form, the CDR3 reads TGTGCCAGCAGTTTATTGGGCCCTATTGAGACCCAGTACTTC. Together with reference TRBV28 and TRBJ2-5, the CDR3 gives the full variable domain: DVKVTQSSRYLVKRTGEKVFLECVQDMDHENMFWYRQDPGLGLRLIYFSYDVKMKEKGDIPEGYSVSREKKERFSLILESASTNQTSMYLCASSLLGPIETQYFGPGTRLLVL.

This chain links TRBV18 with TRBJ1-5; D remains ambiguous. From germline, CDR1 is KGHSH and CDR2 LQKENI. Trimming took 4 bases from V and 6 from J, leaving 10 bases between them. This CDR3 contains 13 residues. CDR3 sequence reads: CASSREAGQPQHF. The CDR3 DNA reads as TGTGCCAGCTCACGGGAGGCTGGTCAGCCCCAGCATTTT.

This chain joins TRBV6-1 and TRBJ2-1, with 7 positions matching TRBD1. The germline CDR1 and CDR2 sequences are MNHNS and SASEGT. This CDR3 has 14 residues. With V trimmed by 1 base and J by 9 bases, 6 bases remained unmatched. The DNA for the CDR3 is TGTGCCAGCAGTGAAGTTACAGGGGTAGGTGAGCAGTTCTTC. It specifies CASSEVTGVGEQFF.

CDR3 bases: TGCGCCAGCAGCCAAGGGGTCCTCTCTGGAAACACCATATATTTT. Translation: CASSQGVLSGNTIYF. This chain connects TRBV5-1 to TRBJ1-3, with D possibly being TRBD1 (5 bases). In germline, CDR1 is SGHRS, CDR2 YFSETQ. Trimming pared 4 bases from V and 0 bases from J, leaving 11 bases between. The CDR3 length is 15 residues.